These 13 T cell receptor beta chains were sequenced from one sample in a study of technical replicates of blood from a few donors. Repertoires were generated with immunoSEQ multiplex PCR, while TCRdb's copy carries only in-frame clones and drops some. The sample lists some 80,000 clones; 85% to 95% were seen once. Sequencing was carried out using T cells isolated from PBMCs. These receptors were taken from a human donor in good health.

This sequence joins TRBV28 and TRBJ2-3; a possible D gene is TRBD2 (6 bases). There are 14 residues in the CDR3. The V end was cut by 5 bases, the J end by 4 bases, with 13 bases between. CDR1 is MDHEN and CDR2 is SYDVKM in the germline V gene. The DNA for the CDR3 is TGTGCCAGCAGTCCCGAAACTAGCCCAGATACGCAGTATTTT. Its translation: CASSPETSPDTQYF. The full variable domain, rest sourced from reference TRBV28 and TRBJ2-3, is DVKVTQSSRYLVKRTGEKVFLECVQDMDHENMFWYRQDPGLGLRLIYFSYDVKMKEKGDIPEGYSVSREKKERFSLILESASTNQTSMYLCASSPETSPDTQYFGPGTRLTVL.

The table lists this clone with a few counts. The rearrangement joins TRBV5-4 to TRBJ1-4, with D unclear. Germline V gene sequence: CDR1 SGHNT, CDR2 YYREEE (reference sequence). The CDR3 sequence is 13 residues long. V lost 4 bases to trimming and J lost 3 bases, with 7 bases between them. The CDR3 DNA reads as TGTGCCAGCAGCCGGACTGCTAATGAAAAACTGTTTTTT. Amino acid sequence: CASSRTANEKLFF.

The CDR3 reads CASRPYSDQPQHF. The CDR3 DNA reads as TGTGCCAGCAGACCCTATTCGGATCAGCCCCAGCATTTT. This chain joins TRBV6-5 and TRBJ1-5; no clear D. Germline values: CDR1 MNHEY, CDR2 SVGAGI. Trimming pared 6 bases from V and 5 bases from J, leaving 11 bases between. The CDR3 runs 13 residues.

The CDR3: CASSGRLAGLEETQYF. CDR3 bases: TGTGCCAGCAGCGGAAGACTAGCGGGCCTAGAAGAGACCCAGTACTTC. V and J are TRBV9 and TRBJ2-5; 10 positions agree with TRBD2. Germline CDR1 is SGDLS and CDR2 is YYNGEE. This CDR3 has 16 amino acids. Losses at the gene ends were 3 bases for V and 3 bases for J; bases not matched to a gene: 8.

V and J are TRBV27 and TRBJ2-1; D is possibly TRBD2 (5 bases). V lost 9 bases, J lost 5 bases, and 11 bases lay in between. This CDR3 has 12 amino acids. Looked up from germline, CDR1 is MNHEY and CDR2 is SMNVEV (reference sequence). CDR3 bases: TGTGCCAGGAGGTCGCGGGACAATGAGCAGTTCTTC. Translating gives CARRSRDNEQFF.

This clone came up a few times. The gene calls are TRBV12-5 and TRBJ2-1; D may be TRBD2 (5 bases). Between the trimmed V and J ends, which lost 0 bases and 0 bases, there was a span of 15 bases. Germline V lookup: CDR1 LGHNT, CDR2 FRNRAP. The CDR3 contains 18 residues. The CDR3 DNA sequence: TGTGCTAGTGGTTTGGTCCTCATAGCGACCCGCTCCTACAATGAGCAGTTCTTC. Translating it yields CASGLVLIATRSYNEQFF.

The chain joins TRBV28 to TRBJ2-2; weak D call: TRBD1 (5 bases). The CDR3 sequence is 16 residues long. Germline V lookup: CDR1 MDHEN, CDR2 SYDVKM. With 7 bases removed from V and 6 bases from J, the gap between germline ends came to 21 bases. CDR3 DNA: TGTGCCAGCACCGACGTGTCAGGGAATGGGGCCGGGGAGCTGTTTTTT. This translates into CASTDVSGNGAGELFF.

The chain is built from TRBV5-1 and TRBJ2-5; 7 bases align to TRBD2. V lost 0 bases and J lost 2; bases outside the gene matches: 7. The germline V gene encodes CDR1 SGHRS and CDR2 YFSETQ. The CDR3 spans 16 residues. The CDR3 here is CASSLGRDYDQETQYF. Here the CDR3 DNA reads TGCGCCAGCAGCTTGGGTCGGGACTATGATCAAGAGACCCAGTACTTC.

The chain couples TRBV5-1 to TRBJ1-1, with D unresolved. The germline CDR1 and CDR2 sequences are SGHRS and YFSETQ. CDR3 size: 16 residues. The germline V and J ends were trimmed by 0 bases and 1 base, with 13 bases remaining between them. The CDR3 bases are TGCGCCAGCAGCTTGGTTCCCGGGTCGGCGAACACTGAAGCTTTCTTT. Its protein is CASSLVPGSANTEAFF.

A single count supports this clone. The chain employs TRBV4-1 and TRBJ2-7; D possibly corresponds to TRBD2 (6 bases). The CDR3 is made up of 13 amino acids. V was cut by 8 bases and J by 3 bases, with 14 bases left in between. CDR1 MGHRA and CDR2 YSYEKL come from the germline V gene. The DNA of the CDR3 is TGCGCCAGCTCAGGAGGGGCTGGCTACGAGCAGTACTTC. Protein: CASSGGAGYEQYF.

The CDR3 loop reads CASSQEGLAGVGEQYF. DNA of the CDR3: TGCGCCAGCAGCCAAGAAGGGCTAGCGGGAGTGGGAGAGCAGTACTTC. V is TRBV4-3 and J is TRBJ2-7; 10 bases line up with TRBD2. The V gene's germline CDR1 is LGHNA and CDR2 YSLEER. The ends lost 0 bases at V and 7 bases at J; junction bases unmatched: 9. The CDR3 totals 16 residues.

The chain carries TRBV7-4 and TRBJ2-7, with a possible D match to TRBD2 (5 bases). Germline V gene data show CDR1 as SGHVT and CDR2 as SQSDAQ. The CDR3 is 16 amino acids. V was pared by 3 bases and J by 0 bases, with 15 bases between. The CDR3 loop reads CASSFIEAGLSYEQYF. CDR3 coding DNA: TGTGCCAGCAGCTTTATCGAAGCAGGACTCTCCTACGAGCAGTACTTC.

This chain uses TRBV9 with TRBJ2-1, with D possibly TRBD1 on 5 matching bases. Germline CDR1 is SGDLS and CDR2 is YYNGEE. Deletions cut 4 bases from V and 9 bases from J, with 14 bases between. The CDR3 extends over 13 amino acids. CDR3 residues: CASSFGQAPEQFF. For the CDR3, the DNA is TGTGCCAGCAGCTTCGGACAAGCTCCTGAGCAGTTCTTC.